What follows are 15 T cell receptor beta chains derived from one specimen sequenced in a study of long-term antiretroviral therapy in people with HIV. Sequencing used immunoSEQ v3.0 at survey level. Produced via immunoSEQ multiplex PCR; TCRdb's table is partial and in-frame only. This table holds approximately 30,000 clones, roughly 80% found once. The sequencing here drew on unsorted PBMCs, taken 1.9 years after starting antiretroviral therapy. Receptor source: a man between 18 and 29 years old with HIV.

The chain couples TRBV5-6 to TRBJ1-5; 7 positions match TRBD1. CDR3 length equals 13 residues. The J segment lost 7 bases and the V segment lost 4 bases, leaving 5 bases of the junction unmatched. Germline CDR1 and CDR2: SGHDT and YYEEEE. The CDR3 region is CASSPRGSQPQHF. DNA for the CDR3: TGTGCCAGCAGCCCCAGGGGGAGCCAGCCCCAGCATTTT.

CDR3 loop: CAIRSGVDHNEQFF. The CDR3 coding sequence is TGTGCCATCAGAAGCGGGGTGGACCACAATGAGCAGTTCTTC. The chain carries TRBV10-3 and TRBJ2-1, with 7 positions matching TRBD2. The CDR3 is 14 residues long. J gave up 5 bases and V 6 bases, and 7 bases lay outside the gene matches. From germline, CDR1 is ENHRY and CDR2 SYGVKD.

This chain's CDR3 is CASSDPGGRDTQYF. The CDR3 DNA reads as TGCGCCAGCAGTGATCCGGGGGGCCGAGATACGCAGTATTTT. The chain has TRBV10-1 and TRBJ2-3, with D tentatively TRBD2 (7 bases). This CDR3 spans 14 amino acids. The V gene's germline CDR1 is WNHNN and CDR2 SYGVQD (reference sequence). V lost 3 bases, J lost 5 bases, and 12 bases lay in between.

The chain links TRBV4-2 to TRBJ2-7, with D perhaps matching TRBD1 (5 bases). This CDR3 contains 13 residues. Trimming took off 6 bases at V and 7 bases at J, with 16 bases between the two ends. The germline V gene encodes CDR1 LGHNA and CDR2 YNFKEQ. The CDR3 is CASSDYRCGEQYF. The CDR3 region has the DNA TGTGCCAGCAGTGATTACAGGTGTGGAGAGCAGTACTTC.

The V and J genes are TRBV2 and TRBJ1-6; D is uncertain. Germline-derived CDR1 and CDR2 are SNHLY and FYNNEI. This CDR3 is 12 amino acids long. The germline V and J ends were trimmed by 5 bases and 9 bases, with 8 bases remaining between them. The CDR3 nucleotides are TGTGCCAGCAGTCTCTGGGGTTCACCCCTCCACTTT. Translating it yields CASSLWGSPLHF.

By sample share, this clone is medium-sized. The CDR3 reads CASSQVLGQGIDSPLHF. CDR3 in DNA: TGCGCCAGCAGCCAAGTCCTGGGACAGGGTATTGATTCACCCCTCCACTTT. The chain uses TRBV4-1 and TRBJ1-6, with 9 bases aligning to TRBD1. The CDR3 totals 17 residues. Germline assignment: CDR1 MGHRA and CDR2 YSYEKL. Trimming removed 1 base from V and 8 bases from J; junction bases left unmatched: 9.

The rearrangement joins TRBV18 to TRBJ1-5, with D unclear. CDR1 is KGHSH and CDR2 is LQKENI in the germline V gene. The V end lost 5 bases, the J end lost 1 base, and 6 bases lay between the germline ends. The CDR3 is made up of 13 amino acids. As DNA, the CDR3 is TGTGCCAGCTCAGGGCAGAGCAATCAGCCCCAGCATTTT. Its protein is CASSGQSNQPQHF.

This clone was counted a few times. The chain combines TRBV11-2 with TRBJ1-5; no clear D gene. The ends were cut back, 5 bases at V and 3 bases at J, with 11 bases in the middle. The germline CDR1 and CDR2 sequences are SGHAT and FQNNGV. The CDR3 runs to 14 residues. This chain's CDR3 is CASSLTGSNQPQHF. The CDR3 coding sequence is TGTGCCAGCAGCCTGACCGGGTCCAATCAGCCCCAGCATTTT.

The rearrangement links TRBV5-4 to TRBJ2-3; TRBD2 aligns across 7 bases. CDR1 and CDR2 from the germline V gene are SGHNT and YYREEE (reference sequence). The CDR3 extends over 16 amino acids. J gave up 2 bases and V 1 base, and 7 bases lay outside the gene matches. The CDR3 region is CASSLYSGGNTDTQYF. In nucleotides, the CDR3 is TGTGCCAGCAGCTTGTATTCCGGGGGGAACACAGATACGCAGTATTTT.

In DNA form, the CDR3 reads TGTGCCAGCAGCTTAGGAGTAGATACGCAGTATTTT. Amino acids: CASSLGVDTQYF. This chain joins TRBV5-4 and TRBJ2-3, with unresolved D. Between the trimmed V and J ends, which lost 2 bases and 5 bases, there was a span of 6 bases. From germline, CDR1 is SGHNT and CDR2 YYREEE (reference sequence). The CDR3 is 12 amino acids.

This clone appeared once. V is TRBV4-1 and J is TRBJ2-1, with D hard to call. Germline values: CDR1 MGHRA, CDR2 YSYEKL. This CDR3 contains 16 residues. V lost 1 base to trimming and J lost 5 bases, with 15 bases between them. The CDR3: CASSQAPNAGNNEQFF. Here the CDR3 DNA reads TGCGCCAGCAGCCAAGCCCCCAACGCTGGGAACAATGAGCAGTTCTTC.

V gene TRBV18 combines with J gene TRBJ1-2, with D perhaps TRBD1 (6 bases). The CDR3 runs to 14 residues. V lost 8 bases to trimming and J lost 7 bases, with 20 bases between them. The germline gives CDR1 KGHSH, CDR2 LQKENI. CDR3 sequence: CASTPGGANFGYTF. For the CDR3, the DNA is TGTGCCAGCACGCCGGGGGGCGCGAATTTTGGCTACACCTTC.

This sequence joins TRBV7-8 and TRBJ2-7, with 8 positions matching TRBD1. Trimming took 6 bases from V and 3 from J; bases not matched to a gene: 16. Germline assignment: CDR1 SGHVS and CDR2 FQNEAQ. The CDR3 spans 17 residues. Here the CDR3 reads CASSSPPGTGFDYEQYV. The CDR3 DNA sequence: TGTGCCAGCAGTTCCCCCCCCGGGACAGGATTCGACTACGAGCAGTACGTC.

This sequence joins TRBV6-1 and TRBJ2-7, with 10 positions matching TRBD2. Germline V gives CDR1 MNHNS, CDR2 SASEGT. The length of the CDR3 is 15 residues. V lost 2 bases, J lost 4 bases, and 5 bases stayed unmatched. The CDR3 bases are TGTGCCAGCAGTGAATCTAGCGGGGGAGGGTACGAGCAGTACGTC. Translation gives CASSESSGGGYEQYV.

V usage is TRBV9 and J usage is TRBJ2-3; D might be TRBD2 (6 bases). There are 16 residues in the CDR3. CDR1 and CDR2 (germline): SGDLS, YYNGEE. V lost 3 bases, J lost 0 bases, and 14 bases lay in between. The CDR3 region has the DNA TGTGCCAGCAGCGGGGGACTTTCATCTAGCACAGATACGCAGTATTTT. Amino acids: CASSGGLSSSTDTQYF.